The sample holds a few counts of the clone carrying this TCR beta chain. Its specificity is not known. The data derive from a study of cytomegalovirus exposure and HLA in healthy donors. This CDR3 has 12 amino acids. Germline lookup yields CDR1 MNHEY and CDR2 SVGAGI. Sequencing was performed with immunoSEQ multiplex PCR; in TCRdb, only in-frame clones are kept and a portion is missing. Counted here are roughly 150,000 clones, more than 75% occurring once; the ten biggest clones make up 2.5% to 3%. Findings of the study overall: According to the study, 150 to 200 TCR beta chains were cytomegalovirus-associated.

V gene TRBV6-5 combines with J gene TRBJ1-1; D is possibly TRBD1 (6 bases). Input material: PBMCs. The sequence derives from a man aged 18 to 29 in good health and CMV-seronegative. The CDR3 bases are TGTGCGGTCACGGGGGGCAACGCTGAAGCTTTCTTT. Protein product: CAVTGGNAEAFF.